This entry lists 11 T cell receptor beta chains sequenced from one sample in a study of T cell responses to AZD1222 COVID-19 vaccine. Clones were sequenced by immunoSEQ multiplex PCR, and TCRdb holds only the in-frame ones, with some missing. Of tens of thousands of clones listed, 70% to 90% are singletons. The sample here was peripheral blood, taken on day 0 of AZD1222 vaccination. These receptor sequences come from an adult in good health.

A few counts support this clone. The chain links TRBV11-1 to TRBJ2-1, with TRBD2 matching over 7 bases. J lost 7 bases, V lost 4 bases, and 13 bases had no gene match. Germline V gene data show CDR1 as SGHAT and CDR2 as FQDESV (reference sequence). There are 16 residues in the CDR3. In DNA, the CDR3 is TGTGCCAGCAGCTCACCACTTGCGGGAGTCGCGAATGAGCAGTTCTTC. It codes for CASSSPLAGVANEQFF. Looking up the rest from reference TRBV11-1 and TRBJ2-1 gives the full variable domain: EAEVAQSPRYKITEKSQAVAFWCDPISGHATLYWYRQILGQGPELLVQFQDESVVDDSQLPKDRFSAERLKGVDSTLKIQPAELGDSAMYLCASSSPLAGVANEQFFGPGTRLTVL.

CDR3 in DNA: TGTGCCAGCAGCCCCCGACTAGCGGGAGGGCCCTCTGAGCAGTTCTTC. Translating gives CASSPRLAGGPSEQFF. The chain carries TRBV9 and TRBJ2-1; 14 bases agree with TRBD2. CDR1 is SGDLS, CDR2 YYNGEE, per germline. The CDR3 length is 16 residues. Trimming removed 4 bases from V and 9 bases from J; junction bases left unmatched: 9.

This chain connects TRBV7-9 to TRBJ1-4, with 7 bases fitting TRBD1. Germline V gene lookup returns CDR1 SEHNR and CDR2 FQNEAQ (reference sequence). V gave up 5 bases and J gave up 5 bases; unmatched junction bases: 8. The length of the CDR3 is 15 residues. The DNA for the CDR3 is TGTGCCAGCAGCATCAACAGGGGAACAAATGAAAAACTGTTTTTT. Protein sequence: CASSINRGTNEKLFF.

This clone appeared once. The junction and the germline gene differ at one end; a read error may be behind it. The V and J genes are TRBV7-7 and TRBJ2-2; possibly TRBD1 for D (6 bases). The CDR3 loop spans 15 amino acids. Looked up from germline, CDR1 is SSHAT and CDR2 is FNYEAQ (reference sequence). The CDR3 DNA sequence: TGTGCTAGCAGCTGGTCCCCGGGACAAGCAGGGGAGCTGTTTTTT. Translating gives CASSWSPGQAGELFF.

The chain couples TRBV6-5 to TRBJ1-1; 8 nucleotides agree with TRBD1. V dropped 2 bases and J dropped 3; count of bases not matched to a gene: 5. In germline, CDR1 is MNHEY, CDR2 SVGAGI. CDR3 length: 15 residues. The CDR3 region is CASSYTTGEDTEAFF. CDR3 sequence (DNA): TGTGCCAGCAGTTACACGACAGGGGAGGACACTGAAGCTTTCTTT.

The V gene is TRBV5-1, the J gene TRBJ1-5, with TRBD1 matching over 7 bases. The J segment lost 2 bases and the V segment lost 2 bases, leaving 1 base of the junction unmatched. The germline gives CDR1 SGHRS, CDR2 YFSETQ. This CDR3 is 14 amino acids long. CDR3 DNA: TGCGCCAGCAGCTTTACAGGGGGCAATCAGCCCCAGCATTTT. Translation gives CASSFTGGNQPQHF.

The chain combines TRBV5-4 with TRBJ2-2, with D possibly being TRBD2 (7 bases). V was clipped by 4 bases and J by 4 bases, with 14 bases between them. This CDR3 is built from 15 residues. CDR1 SGHNT and CDR2 YYREEE come from the germline V gene (reference sequence). CDR3 nucleotide sequence: TGTGCCAGCAGCAAGGCGGGGGCGAGCACCGGGGAGCTGTTTTTT. Translation: CASSKAGASTGELFF.

The J gene is TRBJ2-5, the V gene TRBV6-5; possibly TRBD1 for D (5 bases). CDR1 is MNHEY and CDR2 is SVGAGI in the germline V gene. This CDR3 comprises 13 residues. The V end lost 5 bases, the J end lost 3 bases, and 10 bases lay between the germline ends. In DNA form, the CDR3 reads TGTGCCAGCAGTATTGACAGCGAAGAGACCCAGTACTTC. Its protein product is CASSIDSEETQYF.

V usage is TRBV11-2 and J usage is TRBJ1-1, with 7 bases identical to TRBD1. Trimming took 5 bases from V and 3 from J; bases not matched to a gene: 12. The CDR3 sequence is 16 residues long. The germline gives CDR1 SGHAT, CDR2 FQNNGV. The CDR3 loop is CASSPKGALDYTEAFF. CDR3 in DNA: TGTGCCAGCAGCCCCAAGGGGGCCCTAGATTACACTGAAGCTTTCTTT.

This clone has only one observation. This chain connects TRBV5-1 to TRBJ1-6; D not resolved. CDR3 length: 16 amino acids. Trimming cost V 2 bases and J 7 bases, with 16 bases left between them. Germline V gene sequence: CDR1 SGHRS, CDR2 YFSETQ. CDR3 bases: TGCGCCAGCAGCTTTTCCGCCAACTTGGGGAATTCACCCCTCCACTTT. Encoded protein: CASSFSANLGNSPLHF. Looking up the rest from reference TRBV5-1 and TRBJ1-6 gives the full variable domain: KAGVTQTPRYLIKTRGQQVTLSCSPISGHRSVSWYQQTPGQGLQFLFEYFSETQRNKGNFPGRFSGRQFSNSRSEMNVSTLELGDSALYLCASSFSANLGNSPLHFGNGTRLTVT.

This chain links TRBV27 with TRBJ1-5, with TRBD1 matching 7 bases. The germline gives CDR1 MNHEY, CDR2 SMNVEV (reference sequence). Trimming at V came to 5 bases and at J to 5 bases, leaving 9 bases not matched to a gene. The CDR3 runs 15 residues. CDR3 loop: CASSPLDRRDQPQHF. The CDR3 DNA follows: TGTGCCAGCAGTCCCCTGGACAGGAGGGATCAGCCCCAGCATTTT.